The 4 T cell receptor beta chains in this list originate from one sample, sequenced in a study of blood T cells in healthy people across ages. The use of a sample-barcoded 5' primer and a J-beta primer mix characterized a second PCR of roughly 6 to 11 cycles. TCRdb passed the 5' RACE reads through MiXCR, listing each CDR3 protein once. The data show about 720,000 distinct CDR3 sequences, 20% to 30% seen once. This sample was also put to use in a study of T cells of mothers and their children.

Sequenced input: blood. These receptors originate from a boy aged 5-17 years in good health.

In this sample, this clonotype turned up a few times. A read error may account for a junction end that differs from germline. The chain carries TRBV12-3 or TRBV12-4 and TRBJ2-1, with 15 bases matching TRBD2. The CDR3 spans 17 residues. The CDR3 here is CASRFTGTSGRNNKQFF. CDR3 DNA: TGTGCCAGCAGGTTCACCGGGACTAGCGGGAGGAACAATAAGCAGTTCTTC.

J is TRBJ1-6 and V is TRBV27; D remains unclear. CDR1 MNHEY and CDR2 SMNVEV come from the germline V gene (reference sequence). V was shortened by 3 bases and J by 9 bases, with 9 bases between the two germline ends. The CDR3 is 13 amino acids. DNA for the CDR3: TGTGCCAGCAGTTTCGGCTTTGGTTCACCCCTCCACTTT. This encodes CASSFGFGSPLHF.

The table lists this clonotype with a few counts. J is TRBJ2-3 and V is TRBV11-2, with TRBD1 as a possible D gene (5 bases). The length of the CDR3 is 14 residues. Germline lookup yields CDR1 SGHAT and CDR2 FQNNGV. V was cut by 0 bases and J by 4 bases, with 8 bases left in between. The CDR3 loop is CASSLEGAPDTQYF. CDR3 bases: TGTGCCAGCAGCTTAGAAGGGGCCCCAGATACGCAGTATTTT.

V is TRBV12-3 or TRBV12-4 and J is TRBJ2-5, with D perhaps matching TRBD2 (5 bases). The CDR3 runs to 14 residues. Between the trimmed V and J ends, which lost 5 bases and 3 bases, there was a span of 13 bases. The CDR3 DNA reads as TGTGCCAGCAGTCTGTTTGTGGAGGAAGAGACCCAGTACTTC. Protein product: CASSLFVEEETQYF.